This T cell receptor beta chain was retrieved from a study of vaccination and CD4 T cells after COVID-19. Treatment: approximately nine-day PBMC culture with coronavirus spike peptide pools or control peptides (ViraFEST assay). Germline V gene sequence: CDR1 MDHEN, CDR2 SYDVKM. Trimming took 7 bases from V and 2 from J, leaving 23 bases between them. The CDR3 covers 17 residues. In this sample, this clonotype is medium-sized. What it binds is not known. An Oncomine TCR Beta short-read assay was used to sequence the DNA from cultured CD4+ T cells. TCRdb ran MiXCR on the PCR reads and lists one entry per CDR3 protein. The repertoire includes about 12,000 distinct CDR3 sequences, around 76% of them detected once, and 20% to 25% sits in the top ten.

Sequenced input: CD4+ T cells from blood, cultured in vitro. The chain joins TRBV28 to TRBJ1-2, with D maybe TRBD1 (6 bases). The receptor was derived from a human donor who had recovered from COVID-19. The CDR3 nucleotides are TGTGCCAGCAATCCCGGGGGGGGGCCTAACCTAAACTATGGCTACACCTTC. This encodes CASNPGGGPNLNYGYTF.